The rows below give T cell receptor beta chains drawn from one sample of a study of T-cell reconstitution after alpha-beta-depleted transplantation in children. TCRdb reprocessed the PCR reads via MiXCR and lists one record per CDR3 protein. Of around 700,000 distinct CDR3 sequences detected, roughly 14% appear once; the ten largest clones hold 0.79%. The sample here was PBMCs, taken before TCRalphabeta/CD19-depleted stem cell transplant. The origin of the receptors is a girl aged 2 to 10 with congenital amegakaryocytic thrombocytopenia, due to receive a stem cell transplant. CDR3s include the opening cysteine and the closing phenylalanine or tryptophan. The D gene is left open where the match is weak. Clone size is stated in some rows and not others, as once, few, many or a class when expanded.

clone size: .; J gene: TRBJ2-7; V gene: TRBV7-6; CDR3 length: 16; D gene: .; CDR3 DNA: TGTGCCAGCAGCTCCCTAGCCGACGGACTGATCTACGAGCAGTACTTC; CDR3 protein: CASSSLADGLIYEQYF
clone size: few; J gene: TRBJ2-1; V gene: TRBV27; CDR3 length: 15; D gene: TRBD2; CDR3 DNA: TGTGCCAGCGCGCGGGGGGGGGCTTCGGGCAATGAGCAGTTCTTC; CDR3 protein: CASARGGASGNEQFF
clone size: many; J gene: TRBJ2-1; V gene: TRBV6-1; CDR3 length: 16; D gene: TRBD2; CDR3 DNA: TGTGCCAGCAGTCGAGAAAGGACTAGCGGGAGAAGTGAGCAGTTCTTC; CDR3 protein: CASSRERTSGRSEQFF
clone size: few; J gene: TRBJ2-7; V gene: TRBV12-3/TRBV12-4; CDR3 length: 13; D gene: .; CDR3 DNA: TGTGCCAGCAGTGCGGACACCAACTACGAGCAGTACTTC; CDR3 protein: CASSADTNYEQYF
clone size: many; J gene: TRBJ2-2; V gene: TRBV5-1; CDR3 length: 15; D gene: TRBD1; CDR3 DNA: TGCGCCAGCAGCCTTTGGACAGGCGGTCCCGGGGAGCTGTTTTTT; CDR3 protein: CASSLWTGGPGELFF
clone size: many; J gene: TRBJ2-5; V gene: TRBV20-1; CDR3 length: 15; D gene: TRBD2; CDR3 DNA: TGCAGTGCTCAGCTAGCGGGAGCCAGCCAAGAGACCCAGTACTTC; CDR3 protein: CSAQLAGASQETQYF
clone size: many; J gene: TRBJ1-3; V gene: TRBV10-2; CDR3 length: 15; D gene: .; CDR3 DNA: TGCGCCAGCAGTGACGGTCCGCGCTCTGGAAACACCATATATTTT; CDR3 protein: CASSDGPRSGNTIYF
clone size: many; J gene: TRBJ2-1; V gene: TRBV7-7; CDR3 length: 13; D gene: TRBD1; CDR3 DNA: TGTGCCAGCGGACAGGGTGGGGACAATGAGCAGTTCTTC; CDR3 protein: CASGQGGDNEQFF
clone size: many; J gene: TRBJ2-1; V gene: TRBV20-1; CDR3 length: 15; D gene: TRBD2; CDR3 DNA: TGCAGTGCTAGAGAACTAGCGGGAGGGCCCTATGAGCAGTTCTTC; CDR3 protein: CSARELAGGPYEQFF
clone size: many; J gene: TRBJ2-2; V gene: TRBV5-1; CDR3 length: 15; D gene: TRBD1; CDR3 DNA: TGCGCCAGCAGCACCGGGACAGTACCCACCGGGGAGCTGTTTTTT; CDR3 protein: CASSTGTVPTGELFF
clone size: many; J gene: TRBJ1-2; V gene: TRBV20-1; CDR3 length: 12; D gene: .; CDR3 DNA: TGCAGTGCTAGTAAGGTTAACTATGGCTACACCTTC; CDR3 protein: CSASKVNYGYTF
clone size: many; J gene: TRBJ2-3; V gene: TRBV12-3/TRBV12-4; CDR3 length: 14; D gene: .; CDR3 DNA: TGTGCCAGCAGTTTACCTGACAACACAGATACGCAGTATTTT; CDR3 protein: CASSLPDNTDTQYF
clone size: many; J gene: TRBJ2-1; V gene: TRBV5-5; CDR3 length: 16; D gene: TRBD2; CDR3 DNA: TGTGCCAGCAATTTTAGCGGGCCCTACTCCTACAATGAGCAGTTCTTC; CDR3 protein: CASNFSGPYSYNEQFF
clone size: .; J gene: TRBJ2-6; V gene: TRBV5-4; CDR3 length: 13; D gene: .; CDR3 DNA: TGTGCCAGCAGCACCGATGGGGCCAACGTCCTGACTTTC; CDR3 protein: CASSTDGANVLTF
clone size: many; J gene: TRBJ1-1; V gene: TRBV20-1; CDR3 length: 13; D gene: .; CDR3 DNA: TGCAGTGCTAGAGATCCGACACATACTGAAGCTTTCTTT; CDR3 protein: CSARDPTHTEAFF
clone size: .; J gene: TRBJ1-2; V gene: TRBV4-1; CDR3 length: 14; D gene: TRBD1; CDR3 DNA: TGCGCCAGCAGCCAACCGACAGGGTTAATCGGCTACACCTTC; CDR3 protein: CASSQPTGLIGYTF